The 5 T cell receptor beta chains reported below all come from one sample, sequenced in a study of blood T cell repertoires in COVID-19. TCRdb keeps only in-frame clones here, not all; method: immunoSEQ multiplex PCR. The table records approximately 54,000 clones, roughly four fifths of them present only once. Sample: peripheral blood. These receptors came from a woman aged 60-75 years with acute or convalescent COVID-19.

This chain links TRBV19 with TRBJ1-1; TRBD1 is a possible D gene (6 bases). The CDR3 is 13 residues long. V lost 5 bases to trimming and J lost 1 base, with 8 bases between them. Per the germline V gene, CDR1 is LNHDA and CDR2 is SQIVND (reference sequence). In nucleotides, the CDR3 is TGTGCCAGTAGTGAACAGGGGAACACTGAAGCTTTCTTT. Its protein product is CASSEQGNTEAFF.

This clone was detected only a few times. CDR3 sequence: CASSSGQNTEAFF. CDR3 sequence (DNA): TGTGCCAGCAGCTCGGGACAGAACACTGAAGCTTTCTTT. The rearrangement uses TRBV7-2 and TRBJ1-1; possible D gene TRBD1, 6 bases. CDR3 length equals 13 residues. The V gene lost 4 bases and the J gene lost 1 base, with 7 bases spanning the gap. Germline values: CDR1 SGHTA, CDR2 FQGNSA. The complete variable domain, with remaining parts taken from reference TRBV7-2 and TRBJ1-1, reads GAGVSQSPSNKVTEKGKDVELRCDPISGHTALYWYRQSLGQGLEFLIYFQGNSAPDKSGLPSDRFSAERTGGSVSTLTIQRTQQEDSAVYLCASSSGQNTEAFFGQGTRLTVV.

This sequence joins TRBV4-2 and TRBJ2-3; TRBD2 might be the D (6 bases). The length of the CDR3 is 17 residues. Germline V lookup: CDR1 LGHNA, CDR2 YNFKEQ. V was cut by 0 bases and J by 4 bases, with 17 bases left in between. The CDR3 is CASSQEAGGRAADTQYF. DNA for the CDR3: TGTGCCAGCAGCCAAGAAGCGGGCGGCAGGGCAGCAGATACGCAGTATTTT.

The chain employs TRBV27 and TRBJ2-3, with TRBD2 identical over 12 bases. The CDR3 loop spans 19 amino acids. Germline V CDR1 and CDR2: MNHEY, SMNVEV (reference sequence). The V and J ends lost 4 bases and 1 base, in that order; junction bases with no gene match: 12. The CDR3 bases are TGTGCCAGCAGTTCGGGACTAGCGGGTTTCAATAAAGGCACAGATACGCAGTATTTT. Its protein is CASSSGLAGFNKGTDTQYF.

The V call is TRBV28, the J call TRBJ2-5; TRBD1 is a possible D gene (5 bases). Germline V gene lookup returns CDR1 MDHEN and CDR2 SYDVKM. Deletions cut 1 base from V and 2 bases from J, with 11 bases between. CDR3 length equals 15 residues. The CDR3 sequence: CASSLSRQLQETQYF. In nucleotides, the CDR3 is TGTGCCAGCAGTTTATCTCGACAGTTACAAGAGACCCAGTACTTC.